This T cell receptor (beta chain) was sequenced for a study of blood T cell repertoires in COVID-19. Libraries were prepared by immunoSEQ multiplex PCR; TCRdb keeps only in-frame clonotypes and omits some of them. This sample has a few hundred thousand clones; 85% occur once, and the top ten carry about 7%. The V segment lost 4 bases and the J segment 3 bases; nucleotides outside the gene matches: 4. CDR3 length: 15 amino acids. Germline CDR1 SGHRS, CDR2 YFSETQ. The chain carries TRBV5-1 and TRBJ2-2, with TRBD1 matching 9 bases. This receptor was identified in a human donor in a cohort sampled during active COVID-19. Sequencing input: peripheral blood. CDR3 loop: CASSPGTGYTGELFF. In nucleotides, the CDR3 is TGCGCCAGCAGCCCAGGGACAGGGTACACCGGGGAGCTGTTTTTT.